What follows are 26 T cell receptor beta chains derived from one specimen sequenced in a study of cytomegalovirus exposure and HLA in healthy donors. A multiplex PCR was run with 60 Vbeta primers and 13 Jbeta primers. Repertoires were generated with immunoSEQ multiplex PCR, while TCRdb's copy carries only in-frame clones and drops some. The sample has some 130,000 clones, approximately 62% seen once; the top ten hold roughly 1.7%. The sample comprised PBMCs. These receptors originate from a human donor in good health.

This clone appeared a single time. The rearrangement uses TRBV11-2 and TRBJ2-7; 10 nucleotides line up with TRBD1. The CDR3 runs 15 residues. V lost 6 bases to trimming and J lost 6 bases; unmatched junction nucleotides: 11. Germline V gene sequence: CDR1 SGHAT, CDR2 FQNNGV. DNA of the CDR3: TGTGCCAGCAGTTCTTCCCGGGACAGGGGTGGCGAGCAGTACTTC. Protein sequence: CASSSSRDRGGEQYF.

This clone was found a few times. J is TRBJ2-1 and V is TRBV5-1; 7 positions agree with TRBD2. The CDR3 has 16 residues. Looked up from germline, CDR1 is SGHRS and CDR2 is YFSETQ. The ends lost 1 base at V and 5 bases at J; junction bases unmatched: 9. CDR3 protein: CASSLLGGRVDNEQFF. The CDR3 region has the DNA TGCGCCAGCAGCTTGTTGGGAGGGAGGGTGGACAATGAGCAGTTCTTC.

The chain is built from TRBV5-4 and TRBJ2-7; 8 positions match TRBD1. Germline V gene lookup returns CDR1 SGHNT and CDR2 YYREEE (reference sequence). The CDR3 runs 16 residues. Trimming took 0 bases from V and 0 from J; bases not matched to a gene: 5. Here the CDR3 reads CASSLGGQASSYEQYF. The CDR3 DNA follows: TGTGCCAGCAGCTTGGGGGGACAGGCTAGCTCCTACGAGCAGTACTTC.

This chain joins TRBV6-1 and TRBJ2-7, with 9 bases matching TRBD2. Germline V gene data show CDR1 as MNHNS and CDR2 as SASEGT. After removal of 3 bases from V and 3 bases from J, the junction contained 12 bases not matched to a gene. The CDR3 covers 17 residues. This CDR3 is CASSETGGETSGYEQYF. CDR3 DNA: TGTGCCAGCAGTGAGACGGGGGGCGAGACTAGCGGCTACGAGCAGTACTTC.

The sample holds a few counts of this clone. The V gene is TRBV18, the J gene TRBJ2-7; 7 bases agree with TRBD2. The CDR3 is 14 amino acids. CDR1 is KGHSH and CDR2 is LQKENI in the germline V gene. After removal of 3 bases from V and 5 bases from J, the junction contained 7 bases not matched to a gene. In DNA, the CDR3 is TGTGCCAGCTCACCGCCGACTAGCCACGACGAGCAGTACTTC. Residues: CASSPPTSHDEQYF.

V and J are TRBV11-3 and TRBJ1-1, with TRBD1 identical over 7 bases. The CDR3 is 15 residues long. V was pared by 5 bases and J by 4 bases, with 10 bases of the junction left unmatched. The germline CDR1 and CDR2 sequences are SGHNT and YENEEA. CDR3 region: CASSLGQVRTTEAFF. The CDR3 DNA reads TGTGCCAGCAGCCTCGGACAGGTTCGGACCACTGAAGCTTTCTTT.

The chain combines TRBV5-1 with TRBJ2-3; D is unclear. The CDR3 is made up of 14 amino acids. Germline V gene sequence: CDR1 SGHRS, CDR2 YFSETQ. V was trimmed by 1 base and J by 3 bases, leaving 9 bases between them. In DNA form, the CDR3 reads TGCGCCAGCAGCTTGCCCGAGATTACAGATACGCAGTATTTT. Its protein is CASSLPEITDTQYF.

This clone occurred a few times. This rearrangement joins TRBV28 to TRBJ2-2, with 7 bases fitting TRBD1. Germline V gene lookup returns CDR1 MDHEN and CDR2 SYDVKM. CDR3 size: 16 residues. V was clipped by 4 bases and J by 2 bases; unmatched bases: 7. This chain's CDR3 is CASSSPGTENTGELFF. The CDR3 DNA follows: TGTGCCAGCAGTTCTCCCGGGACAGAAAACACCGGGGAGCTGTTTTTT.

V and J are TRBV7-6 and TRBJ2-7; TRBD2 might be the D (6 bases). This CDR3 is 15 amino acids long. Trimming took off 5 bases at V and 3 bases at J, with 17 bases between the two ends. The germline V gene encodes CDR1 SGHVS and CDR2 FNYEAQ. The CDR3 DNA reads as TGTGCCAGCAGCCGTACTAGCCTCGGTGGCTACGAGCAGTACTTC. Translation gives CASSRTSLGGYEQYF.

J is TRBJ2-7 and V is TRBV11-2; maybe TRBD1 (7 bases). Trimming cost V 5 bases and J 3 bases, with 20 bases left between them. The CDR3 has 16 residues. Germline CDR1 SGHAT, CDR2 FQNNGV. The CDR3 DNA is TGTGCCAGCAGCCCGGAGAGGGGCAGGGGGGTCTACGAGCAGTACTTC. Translation gives CASSPERGRGVYEQYF.

The chain is built from TRBV28 and TRBJ1-1; no clear D. This CDR3 spans 14 amino acids. CDR1 and CDR2 (germline): MDHEN, SYDVKM. V was pared by 8 bases and J by 5 bases, with 18 bases between. The CDR3 nucleotides read TGTGCCAGCGATGAACAAGGAGCGAGAACTGAAGCTTTCTTT. Residues: CASDEQGARTEAFF.

The genes are TRBV7-2 and TRBJ2-2, with D possibly being TRBD2 (6 bases). The CDR3 has 14 residues. Germline CDR1 reads SGHTA; CDR2 reads FQGNSA. The ends were cut back, 5 bases at V and 6 bases at J, with 13 bases in the middle. CDR3 region: CASSRGTPPGELFF. The CDR3 DNA sequence: TGTGCCAGCAGCCGCGGGACTCCGCCCGGGGAGCTGTTTTTT.

V and J are TRBV7-6 and TRBJ2-5; 7 positions match TRBD1. Germline V gene data show CDR1 as SGHVS and CDR2 as FNYEAQ. The CDR3 consists of 15 residues. V gave up 3 bases and J gave up 2 bases; unmatched junction bases: 6. This CDR3 is CASSLRGGQQETQYF. The CDR3, as DNA: TGTGCCAGCAGCTTGAGAGGGGGACAGCAAGAGACCCAGTACTTC.

This chain links TRBV7-9 with TRBJ2-3, with D unclear. CDR3 length: 13 amino acids. The ends were cut back, 7 bases at V and 6 bases at J, with 14 bases in the middle. Germline CDR1 is SEHNR and CDR2 is FQNEAQ (reference sequence). This CDR3 is CASNAPGKDTQYF. The DNA of the CDR3 is TGTGCCAGCAATGCCCCGGGTAAGGATACGCAGTATTTT.

This chain joins TRBV19 and TRBJ2-5; possibly TRBD1 for D (5 bases). The CDR3 extends over 14 amino acids. Germline-derived CDR1 and CDR2 are LNHDA and SQIVND (reference sequence). V lost 5 bases, J lost 1 base, and 11 bases lay in between. CDR3 in amino acids: CASSAPGIQETQYF. CDR3 nucleotide sequence: TGTGCCAGTAGTGCTCCAGGGATCCAAGAGACCCAGTACTTC.

The chain employs TRBV19 and TRBJ2-3; D possibly corresponds to TRBD2 (5 bases). The CDR3 has 11 amino acids. V lost 6 bases and J 4 bases, leaving 5 bases between the germline ends. CDR1 LNHDA and CDR2 SQIVND come from the germline V gene (reference sequence). The DNA of the CDR3 is TGTGCCAGTAGGGACTCAGATACGCAGTATTTT. It translates to CASRDSDTQYF.

This sequence joins TRBV9 and TRBJ1-5, with a possible D match to TRBD1 (5 bases). The length of the CDR3 is 15 residues. V was clipped by 0 bases and J by 10 bases, with 17 bases between them. Germline CDR1 reads SGDLS; CDR2 reads YYNGEE. Here the CDR3 DNA reads TGTGCCAGCAGCGTAGGGGGCCGGGCTGTAGATCCCCAGCATTTT. This gives the protein CASSVGGRAVDPQHF.

The chain combines TRBV12-5 with TRBJ2-6, with TRBD1 as a possible D gene (5 bases). The V and J ends lost 6 bases and 2 bases respectively, with 8 bases between them. Per germline, CDR1 LGHNT and CDR2 FRNRAP. The CDR3 runs to 14 residues. The CDR3 protein is CASGGLPGANVLTF. The CDR3 nucleotides are TGTGCTAGTGGGGGGCTCCCTGGGGCCAACGTCCTGACTTTC.

J is TRBJ2-3 and V is TRBV6-1; 9 nucleotides agree with TRBD2. The CDR3 consists of 14 residues. V gave up 7 bases and J gave up 4 bases; unmatched junction bases: 6. In germline, CDR1 is MNHNS, CDR2 SASEGT. The DNA of the CDR3 is TGTGCCAGCATCGCGGGAGGGCCGTCAGATACGCAGTATTTT. Residues: CASIAGGPSDTQYF.

The J gene is TRBJ1-2, the V gene TRBV19; D not resolved. V was shortened by 3 bases and J by 2 bases, with 10 bases between the two germline ends. The CDR3 spans 14 residues. CDR1 LNHDA and CDR2 SQIVND come from the germline V gene (reference sequence). CDR3 amino acids: CASSMRQSNYGYTF. In nucleotides, the CDR3 is TGTGCCAGTAGTATGCGGCAGTCCAACTATGGCTACACCTTC.

CDR3 sequence: CASSIEQGIGNIQYF. Written as DNA, the CDR3 is TGTGCCAGTAGTATAGAGCAGGGGATTGGAAACATTCAGTACTTC. The chain has TRBV19 and TRBJ2-4; D may be TRBD1 (6 bases). The V end lost 0 bases, the J end lost 6 bases, and 12 bases lay between the germline ends. Germline lookup yields CDR1 LNHDA and CDR2 SQIVND (reference sequence). This CDR3 region has 15 residues.

This clone was counted only a few times. J is TRBJ1-5 and V is TRBV6-5; weak D call: TRBD1 (6 bases). The V gene's germline CDR1 is MNHEY and CDR2 SVGAGI. The CDR3 is 14 amino acids. Trimming cost V 4 bases and J 3 bases, with 10 bases left between them. CDR3 sequence (DNA): TGTGCCAGCAGTTCGACAGGTTCCAATCAGCCCCAGCATTTT. Its translation: CASSSTGSNQPQHF.

The chain links TRBV4-1 to TRBJ2-3; 10 nucleotides agree with TRBD2. V lost 3 bases and J lost 4; bases outside the gene matches: 7. Per germline, CDR1 MGHRA and CDR2 YSYEKL. This CDR3 is built from 16 residues. Here the CDR3 DNA reads TGCGCCAGCAGCCACCAACTAGCGGGGCCCCCAGATACGCAGTATTTT. Translated: CASSHQLAGPPDTQYF.

The V call is TRBV7-6, the J call TRBJ2-7; 8 bases are a match to TRBD2. Trimming cost V 1 base and J 7 bases; bases outside gene matches: 15. This CDR3 contains 17 residues. CDR1 SGHVS and CDR2 FNYEAQ come from the germline V gene. Here the CDR3 DNA reads TGTGCCAGCAGCTTAGGCCGGGGGGCGGGAGGCCCTGGGGAGCAGTACTTC. This gives the protein CASSLGRGAGGPGEQYF.

V gene TRBV7-9 combines with J gene TRBJ2-5, with D possibly TRBD2 on 6 matching bases. Trimming left V 5 bases short and J 2 bases short, with 15 bases between. Germline lookup yields CDR1 SEHNR and CDR2 FQNEAQ (reference sequence). CDR3 length: 15 amino acids. The CDR3 DNA sequence: TGTGCCAGCAGCCCTACGATGGGGGGACAAGAGACCCAGTACTTC. This encodes CASSPTMGGQETQYF.

The chain combines TRBV27 with TRBJ2-3; tentative D call: TRBD2 (5 bases). The CDR3 length is 16 residues. Between the trimmed V and J ends, which lost 5 bases and 0 bases, there was a span of 15 bases. Germline V lookup: CDR1 MNHEY, CDR2 SMNVEV (reference sequence). CDR3 amino acids: CASSPTVGVSTDTQYF. The CDR3 coding sequence is TGTGCCAGCAGTCCTACCGTCGGGGTCAGCACAGATACGCAGTATTTT.